This T cell receptor (beta chain) emerged from a study of neurological immune-mediated disorders. Each TCR transcript was tagged with a 10-nucleotide random UMI during 5'RACE. TCRdb redid the calling of the 5' RACE reads with MiXCR, one entry per CDR3 protein. The sample has 87,000 or so distinct CDR3 sequences; 3% to 4% are singletons. A word on this clonotype: Antigen unknown. A much larger clone differs from this one at a single base, so this may be a read error.

The V gene end was trimmed by 2 bases and the J gene end by 9 bases; junction bases not matched to a gene: 7. The CDR3 spans 14 residues. Germline V gene lookup returns CDR1 DFQATT and CDR2 SNEGSKA (reference sequence). Overall study results and limits: When the repertoires were sorted by phylogenetic grouping, those of 18 of 34 multiple sclerosis patients ended up in one related-CDR3 cluster, a possible signature. No clinical or MRI feature was associated with the multiple sclerosis repertoire cluster.

The sample comprised PBMCs. The rearrangement links TRBV20-1 to TRBJ2-1; 10 nucleotides line up with TRBD2. This clonotype was obtained from a woman aged 45-65 years with multiple sclerosis. CDR3 in DNA: TGCAGTGCTAGAAACCAAAGCGGGGGGGGTGAGCAGTTCTTC. Amino acids: CSARNQSGGGEQFF.